The 9 T cell receptor beta chains below all came from one sample that was sequenced in a study of OX40 agonist ivuxolimab in advanced cancers. Here immunoSEQ multiplex PCR was the method, and the copy in TCRdb shows in-frame clones only, minus some. The sample yields around 44,000 clones, approximately 86% seen once. The input for sequencing was CD4+ or CD8+ T cells sorted from blood, taken in a trial of the OX40 agonist ivuxolimab. Source of these receptors: an adult with an advanced solid tumor such as melanoma, head and neck, liver or kidney cancer.

The gene calls are TRBV28 and TRBJ1-3; 7 nucleotides match TRBD1. The length of the CDR3 is 14 residues. Per the germline V gene, CDR1 is MDHEN and CDR2 is SYDVKM. Trimming took 4 bases from V and 8 from J; bases not matched to a gene: 8. CDR3 in amino acids: CASSSTGWIDTIYF. The CDR3 DNA reads as TGTGCCAGCAGTTCGACAGGGTGGATAGACACCATATATTTT.

This CDR3 is CASSLTPGPNEQYF. As DNA, the CDR3 is TGTGCCAGCAGCTTGACACCCGGCCCCAACGAGCAGTACTTC. This chain links TRBV5-4 with TRBJ2-7, with no clear D. V lost 1 base and J lost 5, with 13 bases in between. CDR3 length: 14 amino acids. The germline gives CDR1 SGHNT, CDR2 YYREEE (reference sequence).

V usage is TRBV5-4 and J usage is TRBJ1-1, with TRBD1 matching 8 bases. CDR1 is SGHNT, CDR2 YYREEE, per germline (reference sequence). There are 16 residues in the CDR3. The J segment lost 0 bases and the V segment lost 6 bases, leaving 10 bases of the junction unmatched. The CDR3 region has the DNA TGTGCCAGCATCCCGCGGACAGGGACTATGAACACTGAAGCTTTCTTT. Amino acid sequence: CASIPRTGTMNTEAFF.

This clone has just one count. V gene TRBV19 combines with J gene TRBJ1-4; tentative D call: TRBD1 (5 bases). Germline CDR1 LNHDA, CDR2 SQIVND (reference sequence). V lost 5 bases and J 6 bases, leaving 10 bases between the germline ends. CDR3 size: 13 residues. DNA of the CDR3: TGTGCCAGTAGTCTGGGGCTGGATGAAAAACTGTTTTTT. It yields the protein CASSLGLDEKLFF. Variable domain in full (rest from reference TRBV19 and TRBJ1-4): DGGITQSPKYLFRKEGQNVTLSCEQNLNHDAMYWYRQDPGQGLRLIYYSQIVNDFQKGDIAEGYSVSREKKESFPLTVTSAQKNPTAFYLCASSLGLDEKLFFGSGTQLSVL.

This clone was observed a single time. The J gene is TRBJ2-2, the V gene TRBV7-3; 8 bases are shared with TRBD2. CDR1 and CDR2 from the germline V gene are SGHTA and FQGTGA. The CDR3 sequence is 17 residues long. V lost 5 bases and J lost 4; bases outside the gene matches: 12. As DNA, the CDR3 is TGTGCCAGCAGCCCCCTCGGGGGGGGGCCTTCCACCGGGGAGCTGTTTTTT. Its protein is CASSPLGGGPSTGELFF.

The J gene is TRBJ1-5, the V gene TRBV27; no clear D gene. The CDR3 runs 16 residues. Trimming removed 5 bases from V and 1 base from J, with 15 bases in between. CDR1 is MNHEY and CDR2 is SMNVEV in the germline V gene (reference sequence). CDR3 DNA: TGTGCCAGCAGTCCCTCGACATCTAGGAGCAATCAGCCCCAGCATTTT. As protein: CASSPSTSRSNQPQHF.

The CDR3 sequence is CASSLSANTEAFF. The DNA of the CDR3 is TGTGCCAGCAGCTTATCGGCTAACACTGAAGCTTTCTTT. The chain is built from TRBV7-9 and TRBJ1-1; no clear D gene. V lost 2 bases and J lost 2, with 6 bases in between. Germline loops: CDR1 SEHNR, CDR2 FQNEAQ (reference sequence). The CDR3 is 13 amino acids.

J is TRBJ1-2 and V is TRBV2, with 8 bases lining up with TRBD1. Unmatched junction bases numbered 2, after V lost 1 base and J lost 4 bases. CDR3 size: 14 residues. Germline V gives CDR1 SNHLY, CDR2 FYNNEI. CDR3 sequence (DNA): TGTGCCAGCAGTGAAGTCGACAGGGGCTATGGCTACACCTTC. This gives the protein CASSEVDRGYGYTF.

V usage is TRBV27 and J usage is TRBJ2-1; TRBD1 matches at 11 bases. The CDR3 runs to 16 residues. Trimming took 2 bases from V and 10 from J; bases not matched to a gene: 10. Germline V gene data show CDR1 as MNHEY and CDR2 as SMNVEV (reference sequence). The CDR3 coding sequence is TGTGCCAGCAGTTTACGTCGGGACAGGGGGGAAAAAGAGCAGTTCTTC. As protein: CASSLRRDRGEKEQFF.